This TCR beta chain was identified in a study of blood T cell repertoires in COVID-19. Overall study: Sites in the United States, Italy and Spain provided acute and convalescent COVID-19 samples. Sample material is recorded as cDNA or gDNA derived from T cells, B-cell-depleted T cells, or PBMCs.

The CDR3 covers 14 residues. The ends were cut back, 6 bases at V and 2 bases at J, with 13 bases in the middle. Germline assignment: CDR1 SGHAT and CDR2 FQNNGV. Authors' data handling: Cell counts per sample came from amplifying reference gene primers. Repertoires were generated with immunoSEQ multiplex PCR, while TCRdb's copy carries only in-frame clones and drops some. V and J calls and clone size are as listed in that table; D and trimming were resolved from the DNA. Among about 190,000 clones listed, 80% to 85% were seen once. The TCR sequence derives from a woman between 35 and 50 years old with acute or convalescent COVID-19. The material sequenced was peripheral blood. The rearrangement joins TRBV11-2 to TRBJ1-2; D possibly corresponds to TRBD1 (5 bases). The CDR3 sequence is CASSGGGVNYGYTF. The CDR3 DNA follows: TGTGCCAGCAGTGGGGGGGGAGTCAACTATGGCTACACCTTC.